This T cell receptor beta chain was captured by sequencing in a study of T cells in tumors after PD-1 blockade. This clone is medium-sized (0.01 to 0.1%) within its sample. TCRdb's copy holds only in-frame clones and misses some; the assay was immunoSEQ multiplex PCR. The table lists around 45,000 clones, more than 70% of them singletons, with approximately 16% in the top ten. CDR1 is SGHRS and CDR2 is YFSETQ in the germline V gene. There are 12 residues in the CDR3. The V gene lost 4 bases and the J gene lost 5 bases, with 8 bases spanning the gap. The rearrangement uses TRBV5-1 and TRBJ2-3; TRBD2 might be the D (5 bases). The specimen was PBMCs, collected before anti-PD-1 treatment. The origin of this receptor is a human donor with basal cell carcinoma. The CDR3 loop reads CASSHSGDTQYF. CDR3 bases: TGCGCCAGCAGCCACAGCGGAGATACGCAGTATTTT.